These T cell receptor beta chains were read from a single sample in a study of blood T cell repertoires in COVID-19. Produced via immunoSEQ multiplex PCR; TCRdb's table is partial and in-frame only. The table lists about 300,000 clones, 85% of them singletons. Sequenced sample: peripheral blood. The receptors were sampled from a human donor in a cohort sampled during active COVID-19. Each CDR3 is given with its conserved first and last residue. A D gene is named only where the DNA matches it firmly. Size tells how often a clone was seen (once, few, many) or the class of an expanded clone, and some rows leave it out.

d_gene	abundance	v_gene	j_gene	CDR3aa	CDR3nt
.	.	TRBV11-3	TRBJ2-1	CASSLGFQNEQFF	TGTGCCAGCAGCTTAGGTTTTCAGAATGAGCAGTTCTTC
.	.	TRBV3-1/TRBV3-2	TRBJ2-7	CASGEGLYEQYF	TGTGCCAGCGGAGAGGGTCTCTACGAGCAGTACTTC
TRBD1	.	TRBV5-4	TRBJ1-1	CASSSNRGENTEAFF	TGTGCCAGCAGCTCTAACAGGGGGGAAAACACTGAAGCTTTCTTT
.	.	TRBV5-1	TRBJ2-5	CASSRQDKETQYF	TGCGCCAGCAGCCGCCAAGACAAAGAGACCCAGTACTTC
TRBD1	.	TRBV9	TRBJ2-7	CASSKETGGTYEQYF	TGTGCCAGCAGCAAAGAGACAGGGGGCACCTACGAGCAGTACTTC
TRBD1	.	TRBV6-5	TRBJ2-1	CASRHDRGPYNEQFF	TGTGCCAGCAGGCACGACAGGGGGCCCTACAATGAGCAGTTCTTC
.	few	TRBV2	TRBJ2-2	CASKIAAETGELFF	TGTGCCAGCAAGATTGCGGCAGAGACCGGGGAGCTGTTTTTT
.	.	TRBV28	TRBJ1-3	CAAADSGNTIYF	TGTGCCGCAGCGGACTCTGGAAACACCATATATTTT
.	.	TRBV11-2	TRBJ1-1	CASSLVLGVTEAFF	TGTGCCAGCAGCTTAGTTCTCGGGGTCACTGAAGCTTTCTTT
.	.	TRBV19	TRBJ2-1	CASSIDLLYNEQFF	TGTGCCAGTAGTATAGATCTCCTCTACAATGAGCAGTTCTTC
TRBD1	.	TRBV19	TRBJ2-3	CASSRTGLGDTQYF	TGTGCCAGTAGCAGGACAGGGCTGGGGGATACGCAGTATTTT
.	.	TRBV2	TRBJ2-1	CASKPVANNEQFF	TGTGCCAGCAAACCTGTAGCGAACAATGAGCAGTTCTTC
TRBD2	.	TRBV5-1	TRBJ2-3	CASSLGLAGASTDTQYF	TGCGCCAGCAGCTTGGGACTAGCGGGTGCTAGCACAGATACGCAGTATTTT
.	.	TRBV5-4	TRBJ1-1	CASSFWGQRTEAFF	TGTGCCAGCAGCTTCTGGGGGCAGAGAACTGAAGCTTTCTTT
.	few	TRBV5-1	TRBJ1-1	CASSYTTARTAEAFF	TGCGCCAGCAGCTACACCACAGCCAGAACGGCTGAAGCTTTCTTT
TRBD2	.	TRBV7-9	TRBJ2-7	CASSPSGSYEQYF	TGTGCCAGCAGCCCTAGCGGATCCTACGAGCAGTACTTC
.	.	TRBV10-3	TRBJ2-5	CAISDTALGTQYF	TGTGCCATCAGTGACACAGCCTTGGGGACCCAGTACTTC
TRBD2	few	TRBV27	TRBJ2-3	CASSFLPGTRIDF	TGTGCCAGCAGTTTTCTCCCGGGGACTAGAATAGATTTT
TRBD1	.	TRBV12-5	TRBJ1-5	CASAQGSNQPQHF	TGTGCTAGCGCACAGGGGAGCAATCAGCCCCAGCATTTT
.	.	TRBV7-6	TRBJ2-1	CASSSTRISYNEQFF	TGTGCCAGCAGCTCTACTAGAATCTCCTACAATGAGCAGTTCTTC
TRBD2	.	TRBV11-2	TRBJ2-1	CASSFPSGGEGPRNEQFF	TGTGCCAGCAGCTTTCCCAGCGGCGGGGAGGGCCCGCGGAATGAGCAGTTCTTC
TRBD2	.	TRBV19	TRBJ2-1	CASGRLAGYNEQFF	TGTGCCAGTGGGAGGCTAGCGGGTTACAATGAGCAGTTCTTC
.	.	TRBV18	TRBJ2-5	CASSPPGGGKKTQYF	TGTGCCAGCTCACCACCGGGGGGAGGCAAAAAGACCCAGTACTTC
.	.	TRBV6-5	TRBJ2-7	CASKVTLSSYEQYF	TGTGCCAGCAAAGTCACGCTGAGCTCCTACGAGCAGTACTTC
TRBD2	.	TRBV28	TRBJ2-5	CASSLRGLAGAETQYF	TGTGCCAGCAGCCTCCGGGGACTAGCGGGAGCAGAGACCCAGTACTTC
TRBD2	.	TRBV5-1	TRBJ2-7	CASSLASGGLREQYF	TGCGCCAGCAGCTTGGCCTCGGGAGGGCTTAGGGAGCAGTACTTC
TRBD2	.	TRBV28	TRBJ2-3	CASSLGGTNTDTQYF	TGTGCCAGCAGTTTAGGTGGGACTAACACAGATACGCAGTATTTT
.	.	TRBV28	TRBJ1-2	CASRVSGYAYGYTF	TGTGCCAGCAGAGTATCAGGGTACGCCTATGGCTACACCTTC
TRBD2	.	TRBV30	TRBJ2-7	CAWRDTSGRFYEQYF	TGTGCCTGGAGGGACACTAGCGGGAGATTTTACGAGCAGTACTTC
TRBD2	.	TRBV6-6	TRBJ2-2	CASSPGLAGPGELFF	TGTGCCAGCAGTCCGGGACTAGCGGGCCCGGGGGAGCTGTTTTTT
.	.	TRBV5-1	TRBJ2-5	CASSFQGGETQYF	TGCGCCAGCAGCTTTCAGGGTGGAGAGACCCAGTACTTC
TRBD1	.	TRBV7-9	TRBJ1-6	CASSLAHRGRSPLHF	TGTGCCAGCAGCTTAGCCCACAGGGGGCGTTCACCCCTCCACTTT
TRBD2	.	TRBV19	TRBJ2-7	CASSPGGQRAYEQYF	TGTGCCAGTAGTCCGGGGGGGCAGCGGGCTTACGAGCAGTACTTC
.	.	TRBV9	TRBJ1-5	CASSAGTLVNSNQPQHF	TGTGCCAGCAGCGCGGGGACACTGGTTAATAGCAATCAGCCCCAGCATTTT
.	.	TRBV9	TRBJ1-1	CASSVDSRGNTEAFF	TGTGCCAGCAGCGTAGACAGTAGGGGGAACACTGAAGCTTTCTTT
TRBD2	.	TRBV10-3	TRBJ2-7	CATRGDYEQYF	TGTGCCACTCGGGGGGACTACGAGCAGTACTTC
TRBD1	.	TRBV18	TRBJ1-5	CASSLAGTGGPQPQHF	TGTGCCAGCTCTCTTGCCGGGACAGGGGGCCCACAGCCCCAGCATTTT
TRBD1	.	TRBV19	TRBJ2-7	CASSAGTGSYEQYF	TGTGCCAGTAGTGCGGGGACAGGCTCCTACGAGCAGTACTTC
.	.	TRBV28	TRBJ1-2	CASSSREYGYTF	TGTGCCAGCAGTTCGAGGGAGTATGGCTACACCTTC
.	.	TRBV7-8	TRBJ2-7	CASSRGRGGEQYF	TGTGCCAGCAGCAGAGGAAGAGGCGGCGAGCAGTACTTC
TRBD1	.	TRBV7-2	TRBJ1-5	CASSPAGQGIQPQHF	TGTGCCAGCAGCCCTGCCGGACAGGGTATACAGCCCCAGCATTTT
.	.	TRBV25-1	TRBJ2-1	CASSEYRGRASEQFF	TGTGCCAGCAGTGAATATAGGGGGAGGGCTTCTGAGCAGTTCTTC